These 20 T cell receptor beta chains were all obtained from the same sample, sequenced in a study of blood T cell repertoires in COVID-19. TCRdb keeps only in-frame clones here, not all; method: immunoSEQ multiplex PCR. The sample contains 80,000 or so clones, roughly 86% of which appear only once. The sequenced sample consisted of peripheral blood. The receptors derive from a human donor in a cohort sampled during active COVID-19.

The chain is built from TRBV3-1 (or the pseudogene TRBV3-2) and TRBJ2-2, with TRBD1 as a possible D gene (5 bases). V was cut by 0 bases and J by 11 bases, with 16 bases left in between. The CDR3 spans 15 residues. CDR1 and CDR2 (germline): LGHDT, YNNKEL (reference sequence). CDR3 sequence: CASSQEVGPGLELFF. CDR3 sequence (DNA): TGTGCCAGCAGCCAAGAAGTGGGGCCGGGTTTAGAGCTGTTTTTT.

This clone was detected only a few times. The rearrangement joins TRBV9 to TRBJ2-7, with TRBD1 matching 8 bases. The CDR3 length is 16 residues. V was clipped by 4 bases and J by 6 bases; unmatched bases: 15. Germline CDR1 SGDLS, CDR2 YYNGEE. The CDR3 DNA follows: TGTGCCAGCAGCTCTCTCTCCGGGACAGGAGTTTCCGAGCAGTACTTC. Translating it yields CASSSLSGTGVSEQYF.

This clone was seen once. The genes are TRBV9 and TRBJ1-2; possibly TRBD1 for D (6 bases). The CDR3 runs to 16 residues. Looked up from germline, CDR1 is SGDLS and CDR2 is YYNGEE. Trimming took 0 bases from V and 5 from J, leaving 17 bases between them. CDR3 nucleotide sequence: TGTGCCAGCAGCGTAGCTTGGGGGGGCTTGGGGTATGGCTACACCTTC. It is translated as CASSVAWGGLGYGYTF.

The rearrangement links TRBV20-1 to TRBJ2-2; 7 bases agree with TRBD1. V was clipped by 3 bases and J by 4 bases; unmatched bases: 11. Looked up from germline, CDR1 is DFQATT and CDR2 is SNEGSKA (reference sequence). The CDR3 spans 16 residues. CDR3 in DNA: TGCAGTGCTAGTCGCCCCGGGACAGAACTCACCGGGGAGCTGTTTTTT. It yields the protein CSASRPGTELTGELFF.

The chain is built from TRBV7-9 and TRBJ1-4, with D hard to call. The CDR3 has 15 amino acids. Deletions cut 3 bases from V and 6 bases from J, with 14 bases between. Germline V gene sequence: CDR1 SEHNR, CDR2 FQNEAQ (reference sequence). The CDR3 loop is CASSLYEGADEKLFF. For the CDR3, the DNA is TGTGCCAGCAGCTTGTACGAGGGCGCGGATGAAAAACTGTTTTTT.

This chain connects TRBV7-9 to TRBJ1-1; D unclear. CDR1 and CDR2 from the germline V gene are SEHNR and FQNEAQ (reference sequence). The CDR3 loop spans 15 amino acids. The V and J ends lost 1 base and 1 base respectively, with 10 bases between them. The CDR3 spells CASSLVASPNTEAFF. DNA of the CDR3: TGTGCCAGCAGCTTAGTCGCCAGTCCGAACACTGAAGCTTTCTTT.

The chain employs TRBV7-9 and TRBJ1-4; TRBD1 aligns across 8 bases. Germline lookup yields CDR1 SEHNR and CDR2 FQNEAQ (reference sequence). J lost 8 bases, V lost 0 bases, and 11 bases had no gene match. The CDR3 loop spans 17 amino acids. The CDR3: CASSLAARGQRSEKLFF. The CDR3 DNA reads TGTGCCAGCAGCTTAGCGGCCAGGGGGCAACGATCAGAAAAACTGTTTTTT.

This clone has a count of ten or more. The chain has TRBV12-3 or TRBV12-4 and TRBJ2-7; D not resolved. Trimming removed 3 bases from V and 1 base from J, with 7 bases in between. The CDR3 sequence is 13 residues long. CDR3 sequence reads: CASSLSVSYEQYF. CDR3 nucleotides: TGTGCCAGCAGTTTGTCCGTTTCCTACGAGCAGTACTTC.

This chain links TRBV6-2 or TRBV6-3 with TRBJ2-3; D is uncertain. Trimming removed 2 bases from V and 9 bases from J, with 15 bases in between. Germline V gene sequence: CDR1 MNHEY, CDR2 SVGEGT. This CDR3 is 14 amino acids long. CDR3: CASSYAARAGTQYF. The CDR3 bases are TGTGCCAGCAGTTACGCGGCCCGTGCTGGGACGCAGTATTTT.

The J gene is TRBJ2-3, the V gene TRBV3-1 (or the pseudogene TRBV3-2); 7 nucleotides match TRBD2. CDR3 length: 16 amino acids. V dropped 2 bases and J dropped 2; count of bases not matched to a gene: 7. Germline V lookup: CDR1 LGHDT, CDR2 YNNKEL (reference sequence). CDR3 DNA sequence: TGTGCCAGCAGCCAATGGGGGGGTAAAAACACAGATACGCAGTATTTT. It yields the protein CASSQWGGKNTDTQYF.

The chain recombines TRBV27 with TRBJ2-2; D perhaps matches TRBD2 (6 bases). The CDR3 runs to 14 residues. Deletions cut 5 bases from V and 4 bases from J, with 11 bases between. The germline gives CDR1 MNHEY, CDR2 SMNVEV (reference sequence). CDR3 in DNA: TGTGCCAGCAGTGGGGGACTTATCACCGGGGAGCTGTTTTTT. Encoded protein: CASSGGLITGELFF.

This chain connects TRBV2 to TRBJ1-1; tentatively, D is TRBD1 (5 bases). The CDR3 contains 13 residues. Trimming shortened V by 8 bases and J by 3 bases, and 13 bases separated the two germline ends. The germline gives CDR1 SNHLY, CDR2 FYNNEI. For the CDR3, the DNA is TGTGCCAGCTTGGCAGGGCCGGACACTGAAGCTTTCTTT. Translation: CASLAGPDTEAFF. Supplemented by reference TRBV2 and TRBJ1-1, the full variable domain reads EPEVTQTPSHQVTQMGQEVILRCVPISNHLYFYWYRQILGQKVEFLVSFYNNEISEKSEIFDDQFSVERPDGSNFTLKIRSTKLEDSAMYFCASLAGPDTEAFFGQGTRLTVV.

The rearrangement joins TRBV6-5 to TRBJ1-2, with 9 bases matching TRBD1. V dropped 4 bases and J dropped 8; count of bases not matched to a gene: 2. Germline V gives CDR1 MNHEY, CDR2 SVGAGI. This CDR3 is 12 amino acids long. In DNA, the CDR3 is TGTGCCAGCAGTTGGGACAGGGTCGGCTACACCTTC. Translated: CASSWDRVGYTF.

The genes are TRBV19 and TRBJ1-2; 7 bases match TRBD1. The germline gives CDR1 LNHDA, CDR2 SQIVND (reference sequence). The CDR3 has 13 residues. Trimming took 4 bases from V and 2 from J; bases not matched to a gene: 1. CDR3 nucleotides: TGTGCCAGTAGTAAGGGACAGAACTATGGCTACACCTTC. As protein: CASSKGQNYGYTF.

J is TRBJ1-4 and V is TRBV6-5; D not resolved. CDR1 MNHEY and CDR2 SVGAGI come from the germline V gene. Deletions cut 2 bases from V and 7 bases from J, with 8 bases between. This CDR3 contains 13 residues. The CDR3 sequence is CASSYGRSEKLFF. The CDR3 DNA is TGTGCCAGCAGTTACGGTCGGTCTGAAAAACTGTTTTTT.

The rearrangement uses TRBV23-1 and TRBJ1-5; TRBD1 might be the D (5 bases). Being an ORF, TRBV23-1 has a function that is uncertain. The CDR3 length is 15 residues. V lost 3 bases and J 3 bases, leaving 12 bases between the germline ends. In nucleotides, the CDR3 is TGCGCCAGCAGTCACCAGGGCACTTCCAATCAGCCCCAGCATTTT. Translation gives CASSHQGTSNQPQHF.

J is TRBJ2-7 and V is TRBV5-4; D may be TRBD2 (6 bases). Trimming stripped 1 base from V and 5 bases from J, with 13 bases between. CDR3 length equals 14 residues. In germline, CDR1 is SGHNT, CDR2 YYREEE (reference sequence). CDR3 loop: CASSLSPSENEQYF. The CDR3 region has the DNA TGTGCCAGCAGCTTGTCGCCTAGCGAGAACGAGCAGTACTTC.

CDR3 loop: CASSPSRGINSPLHF. CDR3 DNA sequence: TGTGCCAGCAGTCCATCTAGAGGGATTAATTCACCCCTCCACTTT. The V and J genes are TRBV2 and TRBJ1-6; D gene uncertain. This CDR3 is built from 15 residues. CDR1 is SNHLY and CDR2 is FYNNEI in the germline V gene. V lost 5 bases to trimming and J lost 6 bases, with 14 bases between them.

This sequence joins TRBV7-8 and TRBJ2-7; D call uncertain. The CDR3 runs to 12 residues. Trimming removed 4 bases from V and 2 bases from J, with 6 bases in between. Germline V gene sequence: CDR1 SGHVS, CDR2 FQNEAQ. The CDR3 reads CASSWAAYEQYF. In nucleotides, the CDR3 is TGTGCCAGCAGCTGGGCTGCCTACGAGCAGTACTTC.

The CDR3 coding sequence is TGTGCCAGCTCACCCCAGGGTATGAACACTGAAGCTTTCTTT. This codes for CASSPQGMNTEAFF. The rearrangement links TRBV18 to TRBJ1-1, with a possible D match to TRBD1 (5 bases). Germline V gives CDR1 KGHSH, CDR2 LQKENI. The germline V and J ends were trimmed by 3 bases and 0 bases, with 8 bases remaining between them. The CDR3 runs to 14 residues. Supplemented by reference TRBV18 and TRBJ1-1, the full variable domain reads NAGVMQNPRHLVRRRGQEARLRCSPMKGHSHVYWYRQLPEEGLKFMVYLQKENIIDESGMPKERFSAEFPKEGPSILRIQQVVRGDSAAYFCASSPQGMNTEAFFGQGTRLTVV.